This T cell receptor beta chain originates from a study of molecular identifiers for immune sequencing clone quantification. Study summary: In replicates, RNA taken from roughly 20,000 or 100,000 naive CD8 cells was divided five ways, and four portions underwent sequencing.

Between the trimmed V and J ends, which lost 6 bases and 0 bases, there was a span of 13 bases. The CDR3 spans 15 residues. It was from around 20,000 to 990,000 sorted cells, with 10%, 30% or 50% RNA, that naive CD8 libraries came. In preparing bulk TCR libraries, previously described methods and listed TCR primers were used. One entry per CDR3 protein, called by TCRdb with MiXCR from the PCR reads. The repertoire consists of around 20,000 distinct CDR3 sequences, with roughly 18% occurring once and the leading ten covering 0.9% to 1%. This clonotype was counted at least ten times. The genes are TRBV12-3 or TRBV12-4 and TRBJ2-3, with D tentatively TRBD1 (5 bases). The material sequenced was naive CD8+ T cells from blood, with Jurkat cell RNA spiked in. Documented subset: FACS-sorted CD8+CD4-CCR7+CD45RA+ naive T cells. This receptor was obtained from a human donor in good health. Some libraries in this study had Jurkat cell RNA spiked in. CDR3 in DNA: TGTGCCAGCAGAATAGGGGAAACCAGCACAGATACGCAGTATTTT. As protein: CASRIGETSTDTQYF.